One sample yielded the 23 T cell receptor beta chains listed below, sequenced in a study of tumor-infiltrating lymphocytes in oesophageal squamous cell carcinoma. One entry per CDR3 protein results from TCRdb running MiXCR on the PCR reads. The sample yields about 12,000 distinct CDR3 sequences, under 55% seen once. Sequencing used normal esophageal tissue next to the tumor. Receptors originate from a male donor with esophageal squamous cell carcinoma.

Concerning this clonotype: The CDR3 does not end in the conserved phenylalanine or tryptophan, so this is likely a read error. It is unclear where the CDR3 begins or ends on the DNA, so no DNA is shown, and the CDR3 is as TCRdb lists it. The chain has TRBV7-1 and TRBJ2-6; the DNA was not compared with TRBD2, the D call given in the table. TRBV7-1 is identified as an open reading frame with a role that is uncertain. Termini included, the CDR3 measures 18 amino acids. The CDR3 region is CASAPDSGGGNNEQFFGP.

As DNA, the CDR3 is TGCGCCAGCAGCCGGGCCGAAACCCTGGTAGACAATGAGCAGTTCTTC. Translating it yields CASSRAETLVDNEQFF. The chain carries TRBV5-1 and TRBJ2-1; no clear D. There are 16 residues in the CDR3. Germline lookup yields CDR1 SGHRS and CDR2 YFSETQ. V was pared by 4 bases and J by 5 bases, with 19 bases between.

J is TRBJ2-2 and V is TRBV27; 13 bases are a match to TRBD2. V shed 6 bases and J 1 base; nucleotides not matched to a gene: 8. The length of the CDR3 is 18 residues. The germline CDR1 and CDR2 sequences are MNHEY and SMNVEV (reference sequence). The chain's CDR3 is CASRRLAGGQGNTGELFF. The CDR3 bases are TGTGCCAGCAGGCGACTAGCGGGGGGCCAGGGGAACACCGGGGAGCTGTTTTTT.

Comment on this clonotype: Without the conserved terminal phenylalanine or tryptophan, this CDR3 likely stems from a read error. The DNA is left out, because the CDR3 cannot be placed on it with certainty; the CDR3 is given as TCRdb lists it. This rearrangement joins TRBV14 to TRBJ1-1. Germline values: CDR1 SGHDN, CDR2 FVKESK. A total of 18 residues make up the CDR3, ends included. The CDR3 sequence is CASSQDRSGSGHEQYFGP.

Sample share makes this clonotype medium-sized. The V call is TRBV28, the J call TRBJ2-1; D unclear. Per germline, CDR1 MDHEN and CDR2 SYDVKM. Deletions cut 6 bases from V and 0 bases from J, with 12 bases between. CDR3 length: 15 amino acids. Here the CDR3 reads CASSPWSNSYNEQFF. CDR3 nucleotides: TGTGCCAGCAGCCCCTGGTCAAACTCCTACAATGAGCAGTTCTTC.

This rearrangement joins TRBV14 to TRBJ1-5; D is uncertain. The germline gives CDR1 SGHDN, CDR2 FVKESK. The CDR3 contains 13 residues. Trimming removed 2 bases at V and 4 bases at J, with 6 bases between. The CDR3 sequence: CASSQSGNQPQHF. DNA of the CDR3: TGTGCCAGCAGCCAATCAGGAAATCAGCCCCAGCATTTT.

A note on this clonotype: The CDR3 end shows no conserved phenylalanine or tryptophan, and so a read error is likely. Because the CDR3's place on the DNA is in doubt, the DNA is left out and the CDR3 is given as listed by TCRdb. V gene TRBV7-6 combines with J gene TRBJ2-3; whether TRBD1, the table's D call, matches the DNA was not checked. The CDR3 sequence runs 18 residues, both termini included. Germline CDR1 reads SGHVS; CDR2 reads FNYEAQ. The CDR3 is CASSLARTEGQETQYFGN.

The chain joins TRBV11-2 to TRBJ1-2; TRBD1 matches at 7 bases. V shed 6 bases, J shed 8 bases, and the junction held 15 bases outside the gene matches. The CDR3 runs to 15 residues. CDR1 and CDR2 (germline): SGHAT, FQNNGV. The CDR3 bases are TGTGCCAGCAGACAAACAGGGGTGAGGTCTTGGGGCTACACCTTC. It encodes CASRQTGVRSWGYTF.

This clonotype was picked up many times. The chain carries TRBV7-6 and TRBJ2-1, with a tentative D call TRBD2 (6 bases). The end of the DNA fits TRBJ2-7 better, so the J call may be wrong. There are 16 residues in the CDR3. Germline V gene sequence: CDR1 SGHVS, CDR2 FNYEAQ. The CDR3 region is CASSPIYAGGRNEQYF. The CDR3 nucleotides are TGTGCCAGCAGCCCTATTTATGCCGGGGGTCGTAATGAGCAGTACTTC.

This clonotype has more than one count but fewer than ten. The CDR3 sequence: CASSLTAASTDTQYF. CDR3 DNA: TGTGCCAGCAGTTTAACCGCAGCCTCCACAGATACGCAGTATTTT. The chain joins TRBV27 to TRBJ2-3; D remains ambiguous. V lost 2 bases and J 2 bases, leaving 11 bases between the germline ends. The germline CDR1 and CDR2 sequences are MNHEY and SMNVEV (reference sequence). The CDR3 has 15 amino acids.

The chain carries TRBV7-6 and TRBJ2-5; 9 bases align to TRBD1. The last part of the DNA fits TRBJ2-3 better; the J call may be wrong. The CDR3 totals 15 residues. Germline V gene sequence: CDR1 SGHVS, CDR2 FNYEAQ. The CDR3 here is CASSPSRDRVATQYF. For the CDR3, the DNA is TGTGCCAGCAGCCCGTCCCGGGACAGGGTAGCCACGCAGTATTTT.

Within the sample, this clonotype is medium-sized. V and J are TRBV7-3 and TRBJ1-1; possible D gene TRBD1, 5 bases. Germline lookup yields CDR1 SGHTA and CDR2 FQGTGA. V was trimmed by 3 bases and J by 5 bases, leaving 10 bases between them. The CDR3 totals 13 residues. This CDR3 is CASSFGGGTEAFF. CDR3 nucleotide sequence: TGTGCCAGCAGCTTTGGGGGGGGGACTGAAGCTTTCTTT.

This clonotype turned up a few times. CDR3 residues: CASSWTGGAHNEQFF. DNA of the CDR3: TGTGCCAGCAGCTGGACAGGGGGCGCCCACAATGAGCAGTTCTTC. V usage is TRBV7-6 and J usage is TRBJ2-5, with 11 bases fitting TRBD1. The end of the DNA aligns better with TRBJ2-1, so the J call may be wrong. The CDR3 has 15 residues. Germline loops: CDR1 SGHVS, CDR2 FNYEAQ.

The table lists this clonotype with a count of one. The chain uses TRBV7-2 and TRBJ2-5; D is unresolved. With the DNA end fitting TRBJ2-7 better, the J assignment may be wrong. The germline gives CDR1 SGHTA, CDR2 FQGNSA. The CDR3 has 13 residues. As DNA, the CDR3 is TGTGCCAGCAGCCCTGAGACCACCTACGAGCAGTACTTC. Its protein is CASSPETTYEQYF.

This clonotype was observed at least ten times. The chain combines TRBV24-1 with TRBJ2-7, with 11 bases that match TRBD2. This CDR3 has 14 amino acids. The J segment lost 5 bases and the V segment lost 4 bases, leaving 3 bases of the junction unmatched. Per the germline V gene, CDR1 is KGHDR and CDR2 is SFDVKD. This chain's CDR3 is CATSEAGLADEQYF. The CDR3 nucleotides read TGTGCCACCAGTGAGGCGGGACTAGCGGACGAGCAGTACTTC.

This clonotype has a handful of counts. A much larger clone lies one base from this, so it may be a read error. This chain joins TRBV27 and TRBJ2-5; D could derive from TRBD1 or TRBD2 (6 bases each). Germline-derived CDR1 and CDR2 are MNHEY and SMNVEV (reference sequence). V was clipped by 3 bases and J by 11 bases, with 22 bases between them. This CDR3 region has 15 residues. CDR3: CASSLLGAGIGEQYF. Here the CDR3 DNA reads TGTGCCAGCAGTTTGCTGGGGGCGGGAATAGGTGAGCAGTACTTC.

This clonotype is termed medium-sized. The rearrangement joins TRBV7-2 to TRBJ2-7; D uncertain. This CDR3 region has 12 residues. CDR1 and CDR2 (germline): SGHTA, FQGNSA. The ends were cut back, 1 base at V and 7 bases at J, with 8 bases in the middle. CDR3 sequence (DNA): TGTGCCAGCAGCTTAGTCAGGAATGAGCAGTACTTC. It is translated as CASSLVRNEQYF.

This chain links TRBV7-4 with TRBJ2-3; 10 bases match TRBD2. The CDR3 contains 16 residues. Germline CDR1 and CDR2: SGHVT and SQSDAQ. V was pared by 5 bases and J by 2 bases, with 7 bases of the junction left unmatched. Here the CDR3 reads CASSPASGSITDTQYF. The CDR3 DNA sequence: TGTGCCAGCAGCCCAGCTAGCGGGAGTATCACAGATACGCAGTATTTT. The full variable domain, rest sourced from reference TRBV7-4 and TRBJ2-3, is GAGVSQSPRYKVAKRGRDVALRCDSISGHVTLYWYRQTLGQGSEVLTYSQSDAQRDKSGRPSGRFSAERPERSVSTLKIQRTEQGDSAVYLCASSPASGSITDTQYFGPGTRLTVL.

V usage is TRBV12-3 or TRBV12-4 and J usage is TRBJ2-7; D is undetermined. V was shortened by 3 bases and J by 2 bases, with 8 bases between the two germline ends. This CDR3 spans 13 amino acids. CDR3 bases: TGTGCCAGCAGTTTTGAGTGGGCCTACGAGCAGTACTTC. The encoded protein is CASSFEWAYEQYF.

At least ten counts were recorded for this clonotype. V gene TRBV6-6 combines with J gene TRBJ2-7; D unclear. Germline V gene lookup returns CDR1 MNHNY and CDR2 SVGAGI (reference sequence). The CDR3 has 15 amino acids. Between the trimmed V and J ends, which lost 0 bases and 1 base, there was a span of 10 bases. In nucleotides, the CDR3 is TGTGCCAGCAGTTACTCCCCAGCGAGGTCCTACGAGCAGTACTTC. It specifies CASSYSPARSYEQYF.

This clonotype is medium-sized within its sample. This chain joins TRBV5-4 and TRBJ2-3; D remains ambiguous. The length of the CDR3 is 14 residues. The germline V gene encodes CDR1 SGHNT and CDR2 YYREEE (reference sequence). Trimming removed 2 bases at V and 2 bases at J, with 9 bases between. In DNA form, the CDR3 reads TGTGCCAGCAGCTTCTTGGCCTCCACAGATACGCAGTATTTT. It codes for CASSFLASTDTQYF.

V usage is TRBV6-1 and J usage is TRBJ1-5; D gene uncertain. V lost 1 base to trimming and J lost 7 bases, with 8 bases between them. CDR1 and CDR2 from the germline V gene are MNHNS and SASEGT. The CDR3 has 13 residues. CDR3: CASSEGGIQPQHF. Written as DNA, the CDR3 is TGTGCCAGCAGTGAAGGGGGTATCCAGCCCCAGCATTTT.

A single count supports this clonotype. V gene TRBV7-3 combines with J gene TRBJ2-5; 7 nucleotides match TRBD2. The DNA end is more similar to TRBJ2-1, so the J call may be wrong. This CDR3 spans 15 amino acids. CDR1 is SGHTA and CDR2 is FQGTGA in the germline V gene. The CDR3 region has the DNA TGTGCCAGCAGCTTATTCCCCGGGGGGACCGATGAGCAGTTCTTC. Its translation: CASSLFPGGTDEQFF.